This TCR beta chain emerged from a study of T cells in Graves' hyperthyroidism and ophthalmopathy. Regarding this clonotype: Its antigen is currently unknown.

RNA transcripts served as the template for amplifying TCR beta CDR3 regions. A first-round RT-PCR of the TCR CDR3 used the HTBI primer set. Using its own MiXCR run on the multiplex PCR reads, TCRdb lists one record per CDR3 protein. The sample lists 250,000 to 300,000 distinct CDR3 sequences, 12% to 15% seen once, with under 8% in the top ten. General study points: In the analysis, a 13 V-J model separated ophthalmopathy from stable hyperthyroidism. The model foresaw ophthalmopathy a median roughly 6.3 months prior to onset.

The CDR3 loop spans 16 amino acids. J gave up 10 bases and V 6 bases, and 11 bases lay outside the gene matches. Germline V gives CDR1 MDHEN, CDR2 SYDVKM. The sequenced sample consisted of blood. This TCR was sampled from a woman aged 35 to 49 with Graves' hyperthyroidism. This chain joins TRBV28 and TRBJ2-1, with 14 bases fitting TRBD2. The chain's CDR3 is CASRPGTSGSIREQFF. In DNA, the CDR3 is TGTGCCAGCAGACCCGGGACTAGCGGGAGTATTCGGGAGCAGTTCTTC.